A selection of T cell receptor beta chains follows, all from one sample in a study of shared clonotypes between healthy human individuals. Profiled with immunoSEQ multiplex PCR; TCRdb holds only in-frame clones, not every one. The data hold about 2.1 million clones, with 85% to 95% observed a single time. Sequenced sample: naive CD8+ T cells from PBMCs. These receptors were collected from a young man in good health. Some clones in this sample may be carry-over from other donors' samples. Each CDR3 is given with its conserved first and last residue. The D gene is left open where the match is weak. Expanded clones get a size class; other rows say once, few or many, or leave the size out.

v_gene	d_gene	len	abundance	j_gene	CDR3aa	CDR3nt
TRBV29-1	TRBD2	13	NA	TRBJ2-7	CSVTASGAYEQYF	TGCAGCGTGACCGCTAGCGGTGCCTACGAGCAGTACTTC
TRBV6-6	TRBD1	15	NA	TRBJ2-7	CASSYLGTGVSEQYF	TGTGCCAGCAGTTACTTAGGGACAGGGGTGAGCGAGCAGTACTTC
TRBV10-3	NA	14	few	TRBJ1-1	CAIRLDSPNTEAFF	TGTGCCATCAGGCTGGACAGCCCGAACACTGAAGCTTTCTTT
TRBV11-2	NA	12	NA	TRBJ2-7	CASSLVIYEQYF	TGTGCCAGCAGCTTAGTAATCTACGAGCAGTACTTC
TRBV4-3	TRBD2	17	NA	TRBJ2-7	CASSQEQGTSGIYEQYF	TGCGCCAGCAGCCAAGAACAGGGGACTAGCGGCATCTACGAGCAGTACTTC
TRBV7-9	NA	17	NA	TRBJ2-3	CASSSISGGLSTDTQYF	TGTGCCAGCAGCTCAATCTCCGGGGGCTTGAGCACAGATACGCAGTATTTT
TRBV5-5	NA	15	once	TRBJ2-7	CASSLGGGTSYEQYF	TGTGCCAGCAGCTTGGGTGGGGGCACTTCCTACGAGCAGTACTTC
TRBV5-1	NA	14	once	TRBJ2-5	CASMEWAGQETQYF	TGCGCCAGCATGGAGTGGGCGGGTCAAGAGACCCAGTACTTC
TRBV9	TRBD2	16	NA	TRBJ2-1	CASSQRAGGTYNEQFF	TGTGCCAGCAGCCAAAGGGCGGGGGGAACCTACAATGAGCAGTTCTTC
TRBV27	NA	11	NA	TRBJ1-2	CASSGGYGYTF	TGTGCCAGCAGCGGGGGCTATGGCTACACCTTC
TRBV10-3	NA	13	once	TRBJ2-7	CAISESYSYEQYF	TGTGCCATCAGTGAGTCCTACAGTTACGAGCAGTACTTC
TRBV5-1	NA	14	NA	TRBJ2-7	CASSLEAELYEQYF	TGCGCCAGCAGCTTGGAAGCGGAACTCTACGAGCAGTACTTC
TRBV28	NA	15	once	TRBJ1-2	CASRLLADILSGYTF	TGTGCCAGCAGGTTGCTTGCAGACATTCTTTCGGGCTACACCTTC
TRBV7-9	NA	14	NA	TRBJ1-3	CASSLRGTGNTIYF	TGTGCCAGCAGCTTAAGGGGGACTGGAAACACCATATATTTT
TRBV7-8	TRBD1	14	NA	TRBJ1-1	CASSLAAGGFWSFF	TGTGCCAGCAGCTTAGCGGCAGGGGGGTTTTGGTCTTTCTTT
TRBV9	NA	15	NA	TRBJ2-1	CASSVSRDTPLEQFF	TGTGCCAGCAGCGTATCCCGGGACACTCCGCTTGAGCAGTTCTTC
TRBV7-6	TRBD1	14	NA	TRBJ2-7	CASSPTGNLLEQYF	TGTGCCAGCAGCCCGACAGGGAATCTCCTCGAGCAGTACTTC
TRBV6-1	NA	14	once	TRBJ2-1	CASSEVSPWNEQFF	TGTGCCAGCAGTGAAGTCAGTCCATGGAATGAGCAGTTCTTC
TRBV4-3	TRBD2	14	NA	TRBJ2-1	CASRAGSPYNEQFF	TGCGCCAGCAGAGCGGGGTCCCCCTACAATGAGCAGTTCTTC
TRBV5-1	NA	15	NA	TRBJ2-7	CASSGGTPARNEQYF	TGCGCCAGCAGCGGAGGGACCCCGGCGAGGAACGAGCAGTACTTC
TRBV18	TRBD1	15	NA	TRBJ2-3	CASSPGQGSTDTQYF	TGTGCCAGCTCACCAGGACAGGGCAGCACAGATACGCAGTATTTT
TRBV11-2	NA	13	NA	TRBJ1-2	CASSFSPDYGYTF	TGTGCCAGCAGCTTCTCCCCGGACTATGGCTACACCTTC
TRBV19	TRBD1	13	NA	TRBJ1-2	CASTTGANYGYTF	TGTGCCAGTACAACAGGGGCGAACTATGGCTACACCTTC
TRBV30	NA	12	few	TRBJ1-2	CAWTGWDYGYTF	TGTGCCTGGACAGGGTGGGACTATGGCTACACCTTC
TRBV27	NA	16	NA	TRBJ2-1	CAAFGSGLSSYNEQFF	TGTGCCGCCTTCGGAAGCGGCTTAAGCTCCTACAATGAGCAGTTCTTC
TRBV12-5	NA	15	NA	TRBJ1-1	CASGLGVGRNTEAFF	TGTGCTAGTGGTTTGGGGGTCGGACGGAACACTGAAGCTTTCTTT
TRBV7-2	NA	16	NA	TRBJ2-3	CASSLGVSLLTDTQYF	TGTGCCAGCAGCTTAGGAGTGTCCCTTCTCACAGATACGCAGTATTTT
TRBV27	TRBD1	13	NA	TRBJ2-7	CASSLGQGNEQYF	TGTGCCAGCAGCTTGGGACAGGGGAACGAGCAGTACTTC
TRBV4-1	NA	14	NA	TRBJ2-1	CASSLRRGNNEQFF	TGCGCCAGCAGCCTACGACGGGGAAACAATGAGCAGTTCTTC
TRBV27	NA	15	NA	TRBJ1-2	CASSLMGPPPYGYTF	TGTGCCAGCAGTTTGATGGGGCCCCCGCCCTATGGCTACACCTTC
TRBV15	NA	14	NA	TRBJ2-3	CATSREREGDTQYF	TGTGCCACCAGCAGAGAACGGGAAGGAGATACGCAGTATTTT
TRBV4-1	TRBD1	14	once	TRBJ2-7	CASSQDRGNYEQYF	TGCGCCAGCAGCCAGGACAGGGGGAACTACGAGCAGTACTTC
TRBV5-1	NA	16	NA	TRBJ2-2	CASSLARTQNTGELFF	TGCGCCAGCAGCTTGGCCAGGACTCAGAACACCGGGGAGCTGTTTTTT
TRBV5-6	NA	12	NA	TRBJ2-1	CASSMAANEQFF	TGTGCCAGCAGCATGGCGGCAAATGAGCAGTTCTTC
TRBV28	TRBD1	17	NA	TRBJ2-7	CASSLSMTGGISYEQYF	TGTGCCAGCAGTTTAAGCATGACAGGGGGCATTTCCTACGAGCAGTACTTC
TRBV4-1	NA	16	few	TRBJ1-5	CASSQDYQSGQQPQHF	TGCGCCAGCAGCCAAGATTACCAGTCAGGGCAACAGCCCCAGCATTTT
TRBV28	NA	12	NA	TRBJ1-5	CAGRQFNQPQHF	TGTGCCGGTCGACAGTTCAATCAGCCCCAGCATTTT
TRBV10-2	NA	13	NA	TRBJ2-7	CASSDRLSYEQYF	TGCGCCAGCAGTGACAGGCTCTCCTACGAGCAGTACTTC
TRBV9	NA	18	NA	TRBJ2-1	CASSGGYIGHPSYNEQFF	TGTGCCAGCAGCGGAGGGTATATCGGACACCCATCGTACAATGAGCAGTTCTTC
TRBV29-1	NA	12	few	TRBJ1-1	CSVEMGITEAFF	TGCAGCGTTGAAATGGGGATCACTGAAGCTTTCTTT
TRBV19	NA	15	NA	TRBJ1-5	CASTLPGSGNQPQHF	TGTGCCAGTACCCTGCCGGGGTCGGGCAATCAGCCCCAGCATTTT
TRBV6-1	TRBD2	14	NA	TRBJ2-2	CASGTGRDTGELFF	TGTGCCAGCGGAACGGGGAGGGACACCGGGGAGCTGTTTTTT
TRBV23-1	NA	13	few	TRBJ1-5	CASSQSRHQPQHF	TGCGCCAGCAGTCAATCGAGACATCAGCCCCAGCATTTT
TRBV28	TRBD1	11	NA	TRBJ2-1	CASSPGTDQFF	TGTGCCAGCAGTCCCGGGACAGACCAGTTCTTC
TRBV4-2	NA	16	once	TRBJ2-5	CASSQGYGEGAETQYF	TGTGCCAGCAGCCAAGGTTATGGGGAGGGGGCGGAGACCCAGTACTTC
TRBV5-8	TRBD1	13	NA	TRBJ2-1	CASSTGQLNEQFF	TGTGCCAGCAGCACGGGACAGCTGAATGAGCAGTTCTTC
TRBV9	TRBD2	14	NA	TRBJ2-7	CASSVGVAGSEQYF	TGTGCCAGCAGCGTAGGGGTAGCGGGATCCGAGCAGTACTTC
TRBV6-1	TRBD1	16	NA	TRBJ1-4	CASSALTGGANEKLFF	TGTGCCAGCAGTGCGTTAACAGGGGGCGCTAATGAAAAACTGTTTTTT
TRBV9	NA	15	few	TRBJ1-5	CASSDKDGYNQPQHF	TGTGCCAGCAGCGACAAGGACGGGTACAATCAGCCCCAGCATTTT
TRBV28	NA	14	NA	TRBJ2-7	CASSFLGRGYEQYF	TGTGCCAGCAGTTTTCTAGGACGAGGCTACGAGCAGTACTTC
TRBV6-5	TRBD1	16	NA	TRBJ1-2	CASSYGYGDRPMGYTF	TGTGCCAGCAGTTACGGGTACGGGGACAGGCCTATGGGCTACACCTTC
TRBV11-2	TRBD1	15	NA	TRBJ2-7	CASSYTGTGSYEQYF	TGTGCCAGCAGCTACACCGGGACAGGGTCCTACGAGCAGTACTTC
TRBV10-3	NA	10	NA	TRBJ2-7	CAISGDEQYF	TGTGCCATCAGCGGGGACGAGCAGTACTTC
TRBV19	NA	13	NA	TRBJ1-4	CASSGTKGEKLFF	TGTGCCAGTAGTGGGACGAAAGGTGAAAAACTGTTTTTT
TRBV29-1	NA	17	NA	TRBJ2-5	CSVEDGWDTRYQETQYF	TGCAGCGTTGAAGATGGCTGGGACACCCGGTACCAAGAGACCCAGTACTTC
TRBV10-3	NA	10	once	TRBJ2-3	CAIGADTQYF	TGTGCCATCGGCGCAGATACGCAGTATTTT
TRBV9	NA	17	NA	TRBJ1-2	CASTLFPSGIGDYGYTF	TGTGCCAGCACCCTATTCCCCTCGGGGATAGGTGACTATGGCTACACCTTC
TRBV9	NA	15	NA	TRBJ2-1	CASSATGSLNYEQFF	TGTGCCAGCAGCGCCACAGGGTCTTTAAACTATGAGCAGTTCTTC
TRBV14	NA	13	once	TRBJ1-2	CASSPSLNHGYTF	TGTGCCAGCAGCCCCTCCCTGAATCACGGCTACACCTTC
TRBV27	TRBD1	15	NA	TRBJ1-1	CASSLHRGRGTEAFF	TGTGCCAGCAGTCTCCACAGGGGTCGGGGCACTGAAGCTTTCTTT